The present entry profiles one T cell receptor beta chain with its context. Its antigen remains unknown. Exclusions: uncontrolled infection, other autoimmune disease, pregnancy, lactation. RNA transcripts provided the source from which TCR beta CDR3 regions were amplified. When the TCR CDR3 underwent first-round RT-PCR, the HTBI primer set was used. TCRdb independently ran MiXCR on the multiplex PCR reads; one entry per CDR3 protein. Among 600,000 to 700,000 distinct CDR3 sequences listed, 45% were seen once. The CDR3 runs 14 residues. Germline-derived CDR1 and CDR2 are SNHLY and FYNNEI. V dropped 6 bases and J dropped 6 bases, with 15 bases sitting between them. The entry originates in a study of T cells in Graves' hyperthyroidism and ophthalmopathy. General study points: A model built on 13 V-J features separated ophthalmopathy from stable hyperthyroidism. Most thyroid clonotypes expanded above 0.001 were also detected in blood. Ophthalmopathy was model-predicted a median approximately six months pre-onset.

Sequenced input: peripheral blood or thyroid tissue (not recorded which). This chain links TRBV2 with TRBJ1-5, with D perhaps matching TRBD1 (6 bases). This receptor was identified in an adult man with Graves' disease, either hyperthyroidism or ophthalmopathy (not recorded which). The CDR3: CASSQAQGTQPQHF. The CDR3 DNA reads TGTGCCAGCAGCCAAGCACAGGGTACTCAGCCCCAGCATTTT. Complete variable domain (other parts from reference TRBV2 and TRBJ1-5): EPEVTQTPSHQVTQMGQEVILRCVPISNHLYFYWYRQILGQKVEFLVSFYNNEISEKSEIFDDQFSVERPDGSNFTLKIRSTKLEDSAMYFCASSQAQGTQPQHFGDGTRLSIL.